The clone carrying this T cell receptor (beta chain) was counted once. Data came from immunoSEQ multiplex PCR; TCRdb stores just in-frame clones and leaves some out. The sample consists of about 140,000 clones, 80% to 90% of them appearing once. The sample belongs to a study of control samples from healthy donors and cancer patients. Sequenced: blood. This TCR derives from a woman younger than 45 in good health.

The CDR3 loop is CATSSVGTAGGKLFF. In DNA, the CDR3 is TGTGCCACCAGCTCGGTCGGGACAGCGGGGGGAAAACTGTTTTTT. The chain recombines TRBV15 with TRBJ1-4; TRBD1 matches at 7 bases. Germline lookup yields CDR1 LNHNV and CDR2 YYDKDF (reference sequence). CDR3 length: 15 residues. Losses at the gene ends were 5 bases for V and 10 bases for J; bases not matched to a gene: 13.